The clone carrying this TCR beta chain has a single count. Its antigen is currently unknown. The sample originates from a study of cytomegalovirus exposure and HLA in healthy donors. As for the study in general: A data release that came early held approximately 92 million unique TCRs from HLA-typed donors. Study results and limitations: Within an earlier analysis, most TCR beta V segments proved productive either about 90% or about 30% of the time.

13 Jbeta primers and 60 Vbeta primers were used for the PCR. Clones were sequenced by immunoSEQ multiplex PCR, and TCRdb holds only the in-frame ones, with some missing. The table shows under 200,000 clones, with around four fifths occurring only once. These donors counted as nominally healthy when sampled, but unrecorded immune exposures were likely. V was trimmed by 5 bases and J by 5 bases, leaving 18 bases between them. CDR3 length: 15 amino acids. CDR1 and CDR2 from the germline V gene are SGHTA and FQGNSA. Sequencing was performed on PBMCs. The chain joins TRBV7-2 to TRBJ2-5, with D uncertain. The receptor was derived from a woman in her 50s in good health and CMV-seronegative. CDR3 amino acids: CASSLTVSEWETQYF. DNA for the CDR3: TGTGCCAGCAGCCTAACCGTGTCTGAGTGGGAGACCCAGTACTTC. Together with reference TRBV7-2 and TRBJ2-5, the CDR3 gives the full variable domain: GAGVSQSPSNKVTEKGKDVELRCDPISGHTALYWYRQSLGQGLEFLIYFQGNSAPDKSGLPSDRFSAERTGGSVSTLTIQRTQQEDSAVYLCASSLTVSEWETQYFGPGTRLLVL.